This passage covers 21 T cell receptor beta chains from one sample sequenced in a study of Ad26.COV2.S vaccination and SARS-CoV-2 variants. This table comes from immunoSEQ multiplex PCR, and its TCRdb copy is limited to in-frame clones, with some not included. Counted here are approximately 150,000 clones, roughly 88% occurring once; the ten biggest clones make up approximately 5.1%. This sample comprised peripheral blood, obtained after recovery from COVID-19. These receptor sequences come from a human donor who had recovered from COVID-19.

This clone appeared a single time. V is TRBV7-2 and J is TRBJ1-5, with D perhaps TRBD1 (5 bases). The CDR3 consists of 15 residues. The V gene lost 2 bases and the J gene lost 2 bases, with 10 bases spanning the gap. Germline-derived CDR1 and CDR2 are SGHTA and FQGNSA. CDR3 amino acids: CASSLSRAGNQPQHF. For the CDR3, the DNA is TGTGCCAGCAGCTTAAGCAGGGCCGGCAATCAGCCCCAGCATTTT.

The chain couples TRBV7-2 to TRBJ2-7, with 7 bases fitting TRBD2. This CDR3 is built from 14 residues. Trimming at V came to 0 bases and at J to 3 bases, leaving 2 bases not matched to a gene. Germline CDR1 and CDR2: SGHTA and FQGNSA. CDR3 DNA: TGTGCCAGCAGCTTAGCCCGGACTAGCTACGAGCAGTACTTC. Translation: CASSLARTSYEQYF.

The chain combines TRBV28 with TRBJ1-5; TRBD1 might be the D (6 bases). The CDR3 length is 16 residues. The germline V gene encodes CDR1 MDHEN and CDR2 SYDVKM. V lost 5 bases and J 2 bases, leaving 16 bases between the germline ends. CDR3 in DNA: TGTGCCAGCAGTACCCGGGACATAAATCGCAATCAGCCCCAGCATTTT. Translation gives CASSTRDINRNQPQHF.

The chain joins TRBV2 to TRBJ1-4, with 7 bases identical to TRBD1. Germline trimming cut 10 bases from V and 3 bases from J; bases unmatched to any gene: 5. The CDR3 runs to 13 residues. Germline V lookup: CDR1 SNHLY, CDR2 FYNNEI. The CDR3 region is CATSGQANEKLFF. The CDR3 DNA is TGTGCCACCAGCGGACAGGCTAATGAAAAACTGTTTTTT.

The chain uses TRBV5-5 and TRBJ2-7; 11 nucleotides line up with TRBD1. Germline CDR1 SGHKS, CDR2 YYEKEE (reference sequence). The junction had 3 bases not matched to a gene; V was cut back by 4 bases and J by 0 bases. The CDR3 covers 15 residues. The CDR3 coding sequence is TGTGCCAGCAGCCGGACAGGGGGCCTCTCCTACGAGCAGTACTTC. It codes for CASSRTGGLSYEQYF.

The genes are TRBV19 and TRBJ2-5, with D possibly being TRBD1 or TRBD2 (6 bases each). Trimming pared 8 bases from V and 5 bases from J, leaving 12 bases between. The CDR3 covers 12 residues. Germline V gene data show CDR1 as LNHDA and CDR2 as SQIVND (reference sequence). This chain's CDR3 is CASGGRGETQYF. CDR3 nucleotide sequence: TGTGCCAGTGGGGGGCGTGGGGAGACCCAGTACTTC. Filled out from reference TRBV19 and TRBJ2-5, the complete variable domain reads DGGITQSPKYLFRKEGQNVTLSCEQNLNHDAMYWYRQDPGQGLRLIYYSQIVNDFQKGDIAEGYSVSREKKESFPLTVTSAQKNPTAFYLCASGGRGETQYFGPGTRLLVL.

V and J are TRBV5-6 and TRBJ2-7; D may match TRBD1 or TRBD2 (6 bases each). CDR1 is SGHDT and CDR2 is YYEEEE in the germline V gene. Trimming cost V 2 bases and J 1 base, with 22 bases left between them. This CDR3 has 18 residues. CDR3 in amino acids: CASSLYRGARFGSYEQYF. The CDR3 DNA follows: TGTGCCAGCAGCTTATATAGGGGGGCGCGTTTTGGATCCTACGAGCAGTACTTC.

With regard to this clone: A junction boundary mismatches the germline segment, possibly from a read error. The chain has TRBV15 and TRBJ1-1; D is unresolved. The CDR3 totals 13 residues. Germline values: CDR1 LNHNV, CDR2 YYDKDF (reference sequence). The CDR3 DNA follows: TGTGCCACCGGCAGAGAGGAGGGCACTGAAGCTTTCTTT. As protein: CATGREEGTEAFF. Based on the CDR3 plus reference TRBV15 and TRBJ1-1, the full variable domain is DAMVIQNPRYQVTQFGKPVTLSCSQTLNHNVMYWYQQKSSQAPKLLFHYYDKDFNNEADTPDNFQSRRPNTSFCFLDIRSPGLGDTAMYLCATGREEGTEAFFGQGTRLTVV.

This chain uses TRBV5-4 with TRBJ2-6, with unresolved D. The CDR3 contains 16 residues. Germline loops: CDR1 SGHNT, CDR2 YYREEE (reference sequence). Trimming took 2 bases from V and 0 from J, leaving 9 bases between them. The CDR3 protein is CASSFTSISGANVLTF. The DNA of the CDR3 is TGTGCCAGCAGCTTTACCAGCATCTCTGGGGCCAACGTCCTGACTTTC.

The V gene is TRBV28, the J gene TRBJ1-3; D gene uncertain. Trimming removed 5 bases from V and 4 bases from J, with 9 bases in between. Germline V gene lookup returns CDR1 MDHEN and CDR2 SYDVKM. The CDR3 is 13 residues long. The CDR3 sequence is CASSALGGNTIYF. In nucleotides, the CDR3 is TGTGCCAGCAGTGCCCTCGGGGGAAACACCATATATTTT.

The rearrangement links TRBV29-1 to TRBJ2-5; D perhaps matches TRBD2 (6 bases). V dropped 7 bases and J dropped 3 bases, with 18 bases sitting between them. Per the germline V gene, CDR1 is SQVTM and CDR2 is ANQGSEA. The CDR3 is 14 residues long. Written as DNA, the CDR3 is TGCAGCGGGGGAAGGCGGGGCGTTAAAGAGACCCAGTACTTC. It translates to CSGGRRGVKETQYF.

This chain connects TRBV6-5 to TRBJ1-3; D remains unclear. Germline V CDR1 and CDR2: MNHEY, SVGAGI. Between the trimmed V and J ends, which lost 6 bases and 4 bases, there was a span of 16 bases. The CDR3 is 15 residues long. The CDR3 nucleotides are TGTGCCAGCAGGCAACGCGCGGCGGGGGGAAACACCATATATTTT. Residues: CASRQRAAGGNTIYF.

V usage is TRBV7-9 and J usage is TRBJ1-2; TRBD1 agrees at 7 bases. Germline V gene data show CDR1 as SEHNR and CDR2 as FQNEAQ (reference sequence). The ends lost 2 bases at V and 0 bases at J; junction bases unmatched: 12. CDR3 length equals 18 residues. The CDR3 protein is CASSLREEGAIANYGYTF. CDR3 DNA sequence: TGTGCCAGCAGCTTAAGGGAGGAGGGGGCGATAGCTAACTATGGCTACACCTTC.

This rearrangement joins TRBV2 to TRBJ1-4; D gene unclear. V dropped 6 bases and J dropped 3 bases, with 17 bases sitting between them. This CDR3 comprises 16 residues. CDR1 is SNHLY and CDR2 is FYNNEI in the germline V gene. CDR3 bases: TGTGCCAGCAGCCCTAACAGTATAACAGCTAATGAAAAACTGTTTTTT. Translation: CASSPNSITANEKLFF.

The genes are TRBV4-1 and TRBJ1-4, with no clear D. Germline V gene sequence: CDR1 MGHRA, CDR2 YSYEKL. Trimming removed 1 base from V and 0 bases from J, with 12 bases in between. This CDR3 is built from 17 residues. CDR3 in DNA: TGCGCCAGCAGCCAAGTCGGGCCCCCCGCAACTAATGAAAAACTGTTTTTT. Its protein product is CASSQVGPPATNEKLFF.

The chain has TRBV7-2 and TRBJ2-2; TRBD2 matches 8 bases. The trim removed 5 bases at V and 4 bases at J, leaving 15 bases unmatched. Germline V gene sequence: CDR1 SGHTA, CDR2 FQGNSA. This CDR3 comprises 18 residues. The CDR3 nucleotides are TGTGCCAGCAGCCTTTGGGGGCGGGGGGTGCCGAGCACCGGGGAGCTGTTTTTT. Translation: CASSLWGRGVPSTGELFF.

This clone has just a few counts. V gene TRBV2 combines with J gene TRBJ2-2; D not resolved. The CDR3 is made up of 12 amino acids. Germline-derived CDR1 and CDR2 are SNHLY and FYNNEI. V lost 6 bases, J lost 1 base, and 3 bases lay in between. CDR3 sequence (DNA): TGTGCCAGCAGACAGAACACCGGGGAGCTGTTTTTT. Protein: CASRQNTGELFF.

The rearrangement joins TRBV27 to TRBJ1-1; tentative D call: TRBD1 (5 bases). Trimming shortened V by 2 bases and J by 5 bases, and 12 bases separated the two germline ends. The CDR3 runs to 14 residues. Germline V gene data show CDR1 as MNHEY and CDR2 as SMNVEV (reference sequence). CDR3 amino acids: CASSLTHRPTEAFF. In DNA, the CDR3 is TGTGCCAGCAGTTTAACCCACAGGCCGACTGAAGCTTTCTTT.

V is TRBV27 and J is TRBJ2-1; D not resolved. Trimming took 6 bases from V and 4 from J, leaving 19 bases between them. The germline gives CDR1 MNHEY, CDR2 SMNVEV (reference sequence). This CDR3 is built from 16 residues. CDR3: CASRDGPNKVYNEQFF. The DNA of the CDR3 is TGTGCCAGCAGGGATGGGCCCAATAAGGTGTACAATGAGCAGTTCTTC.

The chain recombines TRBV7-6 with TRBJ2-6; D possibly corresponds to TRBD2 (5 bases). The V and J ends lost 5 bases and 0 bases respectively, with 14 bases between them. The CDR3 contains 17 residues. Germline CDR1 reads SGHVS; CDR2 reads FNYEAQ. CDR3 coding DNA: TGTGCCAGCAGCCCTGGACTGCCTAGCTCTGGGGCCAACGTCCTGACTTTC. It encodes CASSPGLPSSGANVLTF.

This clone was found a few times. The chain recombines TRBV7-9 with TRBJ1-3; no clear D gene. Germline-derived CDR1 and CDR2 are SEHNR and FQNEAQ (reference sequence). The CDR3 loop spans 12 amino acids. V lost 0 bases to trimming and J lost 3 bases, with 0 bases between them. For the CDR3, the DNA is TGTGCCAGCAGCTTAGCTGGAAACACCATATATTTT. It encodes CASSLAGNTIYF.